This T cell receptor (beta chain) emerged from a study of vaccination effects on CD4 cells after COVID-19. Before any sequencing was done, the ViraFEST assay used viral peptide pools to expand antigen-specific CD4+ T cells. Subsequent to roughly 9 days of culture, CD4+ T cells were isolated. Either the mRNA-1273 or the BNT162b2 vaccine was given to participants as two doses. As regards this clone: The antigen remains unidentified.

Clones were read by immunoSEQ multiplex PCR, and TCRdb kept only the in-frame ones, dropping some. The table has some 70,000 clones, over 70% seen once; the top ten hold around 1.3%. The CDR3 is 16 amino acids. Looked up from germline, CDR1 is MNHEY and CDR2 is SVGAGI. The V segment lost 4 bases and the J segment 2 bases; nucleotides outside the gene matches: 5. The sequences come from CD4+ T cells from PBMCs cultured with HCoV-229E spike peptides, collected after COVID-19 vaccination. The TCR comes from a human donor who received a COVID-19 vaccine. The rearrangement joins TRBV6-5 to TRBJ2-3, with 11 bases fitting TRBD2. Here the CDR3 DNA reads TGTGCCAGCAGTTCGGGACTAGCGGACCTCACAGATACGCAGTATTTT. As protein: CASSSGLADLTDTQYF.